The clone carrying this TCR beta chain was observed many times. Its specificity is unknown. V was trimmed by 4 bases and J by 3 bases, leaving 9 bases between them. Germline values: CDR1 SGHAT, CDR2 FQNNGV. CDR3 length: 13 residues. Patients counted as stable if ophthalmopathy did not develop within 18 months. It was uncontrolled infection, other autoimmune disease, pregnancy or lactation that excluded patients. Diagnosis relied on clinical symptoms, serum thyroxine and TRAb, thyroid ultrasound and orbital computed tomography. These data originate in a study of T cells in Graves' hyperthyroidism and ophthalmopathy. Broader study findings: Most expanded thyroid clonotypes above 0.001 recurred in blood.

Template material for amplifying TCR beta CDR3 regions consisted of RNA transcripts. Initially, a first-round RT-PCR of the TCR CDR3 employed the HTBI primer set. In TCRdb, the multiplex PCR reads were re-called with MiXCR into one record per CDR3 protein. The table shows 300,000 or so distinct CDR3 sequences, with around a sixth occurring only once. The receptor was derived from a young man with Graves' hyperthyroidism. V is TRBV11-2 and J is TRBJ2-5; TRBD2 might be the D (6 bases). Input material: blood. This chain's CDR3 is CASSSTGEETQYF. The CDR3 nucleotides read TGTGCCAGCAGCTCCACGGGGGAAGAGACCCAGTACTTC.